Listed below are T cell receptor beta chains from one sample, sequenced in a study of cytomegalovirus exposure and HLA in healthy donors. Data came from immunoSEQ multiplex PCR; TCRdb stores just in-frame clones and leaves some out. The table lists 100,000 or so clones, around four fifths of them singletons. The sequencing sample was made of PBMCs. The receptors here all came from a man aged 30-40 years in good health and CMV-seropositive. Both conserved end residues are part of each CDR3. Fields, in order: J gene, V gene, D gene, clone size, CDR3 protein, CDR3 DNA. A D gene is named only where the DNA matches it firmly. The size of a clone is reported for some rows only, either as once, few or many, or as a class for expanded clones.

j_gene: TRBJ1-6
v_gene: TRBV7-2
d_gene: NA
abundance: NA
CDR3aa: CASSIGQYNSPLHF
CDR3nt: TGTGCCAGCAGCATTGGACAGTATAATTCACCCCTCCACTTT

j_gene: TRBJ2-5
v_gene: TRBV29-1
d_gene: TRBD2
abundance: NA
CDR3aa: CSVEGGVGRTSGSLTQYF
CDR3nt: TGCAGCGTTGAAGGGGGTGTGGGCAGGACTAGCGGGAGCCTGACCCAGTACTTC

j_gene: TRBJ1-2
v_gene: TRBV27
d_gene: TRBD1
abundance: NA
CDR3aa: CASSFPGGGYTF
CDR3nt: TGTGCCAGCAGTTTCCCAGGGGGCGGCTACACCTTC

j_gene: TRBJ2-1
v_gene: TRBV28
d_gene: NA
abundance: NA
CDR3aa: CASRASSYNEQFF
CDR3nt: TGTGCCAGCCGAGCGAGCTCCTACAATGAGCAGTTCTTC

j_gene: TRBJ1-2
v_gene: TRBV5-6
d_gene: TRBD1
abundance: few
CDR3aa: CASTPVYERDREDGYTF
CDR3nt: TGTGCCAGCACCCCTGTCTATGAAAGGGACAGGGAGGATGGCTACACCTTC

j_gene: TRBJ2-2
v_gene: TRBV10-3
d_gene: TRBD1
abundance: NA
CDR3aa: CAISGETGDAGELFF
CDR3nt: TGTGCCATCAGTGGGGAGACAGGGGACGCCGGGGAGCTGTTTTTT

j_gene: TRBJ1-1
v_gene: TRBV29-1
d_gene: NA
abundance: NA
CDR3aa: CSVKDSRSNTEAFF
CDR3nt: TGCAGCGTTAAGGACAGCCGAAGCAACACTGAAGCTTTCTTT

j_gene: TRBJ2-2
v_gene: TRBV19
d_gene: NA
abundance: NA
CDR3aa: CASSVFLSGGRELFF
CDR3nt: TGTGCCAGTAGCGTATTTCTTTCGGGTGGCAGGGAGCTGTTTTTT

j_gene: TRBJ2-7
v_gene: TRBV28
d_gene: NA
abundance: NA
CDR3aa: CASSWGAGTYEQYF
CDR3nt: TGTGCCAGCAGTTGGGGAGCGGGCACCTACGAGCAGTACTTC

j_gene: TRBJ1-1
v_gene: TRBV6-5
d_gene: NA
abundance: NA
CDR3aa: CASKAGVTEAFF
CDR3nt: TGTGCCAGCAAGGCAGGGGTCACTGAAGCTTTCTTT

j_gene: TRBJ2-1
v_gene: TRBV10-1
d_gene: NA
abundance: few
CDR3aa: CASSEKPSSGYPYNEQFF
CDR3nt: TGCGCCAGCAGTGAGAAGCCCTCATCGGGGTACCCGTACAATGAGCAGTTCTTC

j_gene: TRBJ1-1
v_gene: TRBV5-1
d_gene: NA
abundance: NA
CDR3aa: CASSLGLDSREAFF
CDR3nt: TGCGCCAGCAGCTTGGGACTTGACAGTCGGGAAGCTTTCTTT

j_gene: TRBJ1-2
v_gene: TRBV2
d_gene: TRBD1
abundance: NA
CDR3aa: CASSTRQGDYGYTF
CDR3nt: TGTGCCAGCAGTACCCGACAGGGGGACTATGGCTACACCTTC

j_gene: TRBJ1-5
v_gene: TRBV5-6
d_gene: TRBD1
abundance: NA
CDR3aa: CASSRRQGWSNQPQHF
CDR3nt: TGTGCCAGCAGCCGACGACAGGGATGGAGCAATCAGCCCCAGCATTTT

j_gene: TRBJ2-1
v_gene: TRBV4-2
d_gene: NA
abundance: NA
CDR3aa: CASSQDKRSYNEQFF
CDR3nt: TGTGCCAGCAGCCAAGATAAACGGTCCTACAATGAGCAGTTCTTC

j_gene: TRBJ1-2
v_gene: TRBV28
d_gene: NA
abundance: few
CDR3aa: CASSLSYGYTF
CDR3nt: TGTGCCAGCAGTTTGTCTTATGGCTACACCTTC

j_gene: TRBJ2-7
v_gene: TRBV25-1
d_gene: NA
abundance: NA
CDR3aa: CASSEYRGRGRNEQYF
CDR3nt: TGTGCCAGCAGTGAATATCGGGGCAGGGGGAGGAACGAGCAGTACTTC

j_gene: TRBJ2-7
v_gene: TRBV18
d_gene: TRBD2
abundance: NA
CDR3aa: CASSRETSGRFYEQYF
CDR3nt: TGTGCCAGCTCACGCGAGACTAGCGGGAGGTTCTACGAGCAGTACTTC

j_gene: TRBJ2-4
v_gene: TRBV7-2
d_gene: TRBD1
abundance: NA
CDR3aa: CASSFYGQGKNIQYF
CDR3nt: TGTGCCAGCAGCTTTTACGGACAGGGGAAAAACATTCAGTACTTC

j_gene: TRBJ1-1
v_gene: TRBV27
d_gene: NA
abundance: NA
CDR3aa: CASSLAPLISGAFF
CDR3nt: TGTGCCAGCAGTTTAGCACCCCTGATTTCAGGAGCTTTCTTT

j_gene: TRBJ2-3
v_gene: TRBV5-6
d_gene: TRBD1
abundance: NA
CDR3aa: CASSFRDRGADTQYF
CDR3nt: TGTGCCAGCAGCTTCCGGGACAGGGGCGCTGATACGCAGTATTTT

j_gene: TRBJ2-3
v_gene: TRBV6-6
d_gene: TRBD2
abundance: NA
CDR3aa: CASSYSSGRAGDTQYF
CDR3nt: TGTGCCAGCAGTTACTCGTCCGGGAGGGCCGGAGATACGCAGTATTTT

j_gene: TRBJ2-1
v_gene: TRBV29-1
d_gene: TRBD2
abundance: NA
CDR3aa: CSVGRGSEDNEQFF
CDR3nt: TGCAGCGTGGGGAGGGGTAGCGAGGACAATGAGCAGTTCTTC

j_gene: TRBJ1-6
v_gene: TRBV7-9
d_gene: TRBD1
abundance: NA
CDR3aa: CASSHPTGNSSPLHF
CDR3nt: TGTGCCAGCAGCCACCCGACAGGGAACAGTTCACCCCTCCACTTT